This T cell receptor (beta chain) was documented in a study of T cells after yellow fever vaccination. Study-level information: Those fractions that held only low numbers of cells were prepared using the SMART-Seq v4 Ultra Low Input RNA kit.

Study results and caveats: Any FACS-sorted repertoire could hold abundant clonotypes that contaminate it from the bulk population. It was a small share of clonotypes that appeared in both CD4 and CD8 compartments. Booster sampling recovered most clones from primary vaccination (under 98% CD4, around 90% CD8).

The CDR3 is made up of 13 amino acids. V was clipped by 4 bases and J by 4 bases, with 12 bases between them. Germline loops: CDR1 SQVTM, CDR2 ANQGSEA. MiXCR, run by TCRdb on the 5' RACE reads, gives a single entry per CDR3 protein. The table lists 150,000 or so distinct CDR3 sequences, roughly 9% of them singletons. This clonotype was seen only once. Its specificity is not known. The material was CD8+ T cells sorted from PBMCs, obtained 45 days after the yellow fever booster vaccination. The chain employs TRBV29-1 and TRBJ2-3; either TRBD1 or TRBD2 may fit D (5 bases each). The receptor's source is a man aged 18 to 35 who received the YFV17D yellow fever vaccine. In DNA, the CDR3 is TGCAGCGTTGTCAGGGAGTGGGCAGATACGCAGTATTTT. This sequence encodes CSVVREWADTQYF.